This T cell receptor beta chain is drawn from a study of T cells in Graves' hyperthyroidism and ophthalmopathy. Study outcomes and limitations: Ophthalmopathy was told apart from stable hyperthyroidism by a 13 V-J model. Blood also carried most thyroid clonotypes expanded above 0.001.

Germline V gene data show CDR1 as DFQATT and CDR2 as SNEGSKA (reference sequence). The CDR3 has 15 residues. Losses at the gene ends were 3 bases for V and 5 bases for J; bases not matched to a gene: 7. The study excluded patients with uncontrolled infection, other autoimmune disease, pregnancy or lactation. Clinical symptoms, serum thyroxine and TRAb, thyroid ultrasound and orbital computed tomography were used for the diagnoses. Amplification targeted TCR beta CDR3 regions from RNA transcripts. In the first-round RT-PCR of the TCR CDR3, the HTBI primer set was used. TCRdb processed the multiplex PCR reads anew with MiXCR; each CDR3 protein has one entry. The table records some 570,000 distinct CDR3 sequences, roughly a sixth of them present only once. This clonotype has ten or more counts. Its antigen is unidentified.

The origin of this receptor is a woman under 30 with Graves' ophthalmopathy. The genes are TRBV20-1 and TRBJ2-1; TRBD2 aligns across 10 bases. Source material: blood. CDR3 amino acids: CSASSSGRADNEQFF. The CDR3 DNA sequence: TGCAGTGCTAGTTCGAGCGGGAGGGCAGACAATGAGCAGTTCTTC.